Below, 5 T cell receptor beta chains from the same sample are listed, as sequenced in a study of PD-1 blockade in classical Hodgkin lymphoma. Every patient experienced relapse after autologous stem cell transplantation, and brentuximab vedotin exposure varied. Investigators isolated CD4+ T cells from thawed PBMCs through magnetic negative selection. The repertoire was sequenced with immunoSEQ multiplex PCR; TCRdb's copy has only in-frame clones and lacks some. Here the sample spans 30,000 to 35,000 clones, around 90% being singletons. This specimen was CD4+ T cells from blood, taken at baseline. Receptor source: a human donor with classical Hodgkin lymphoma.

The rearrangement joins TRBV5-5 to TRBJ1-2; TRBD1 matches 7 bases. Germline CDR1 and CDR2: SGHKS and YYEKEE (reference sequence). CDR3 length equals 14 residues. V shed 0 bases, J shed 2 bases, and the junction held 1 base outside the gene matches. CDR3 region: CASSLGDRNYGYTF. CDR3 DNA: TGTGCCAGCAGCTTGGGGGACAGAAACTATGGCTACACCTTC.

The chain has TRBV2 and TRBJ1-2; D call uncertain. The V end lost 4 bases, the J end lost 4 bases, and 16 bases lay between the germline ends. Germline assignment: CDR1 SNHLY and CDR2 FYNNEI. The CDR3 loop spans 15 amino acids. The DNA of the CDR3 is TGTGCCAGCAGTGGAAGATGGAAACGGGGCTATGGCTACACCTTC. Amino acid sequence: CASSGRWKRGYGYTF.

This clone occurred once. The chain links TRBV6-6 to TRBJ1-5; D is ambiguous. V was shortened by 5 bases and J by 0 bases, with 8 bases between the two germline ends. The CDR3 length is 14 residues. CDR1 is MNHNY, CDR2 SVGAGI, per germline (reference sequence). Here the CDR3 reads CASSTAYSNQPQHF. The CDR3 bases are TGTGCCAGCAGTACGGCCTATAGCAATCAGCCCCAGCATTTT.

This chain connects TRBV28 to TRBJ1-5; D is perhaps TRBD1 (5 bases). This CDR3 spans 14 amino acids. V dropped 4 bases and J dropped 4 bases, with 11 bases sitting between them. The germline V gene has CDR1 MDHEN and CDR2 SYDVKM. The DNA for the CDR3 is TGTGCCAGCAGTTCACCAGGGACGAATCAGCCCCAGCATTTT. Protein sequence: CASSSPGTNQPQHF.

The J gene is TRBJ2-7, the V gene TRBV4-2; TRBD1 or TRBD2 may be the D gene (5 bases each). Germline lookup yields CDR1 LGHNA and CDR2 YNFKEQ. Trimming removed 0 bases at V and 0 bases at J, with 15 bases between. This CDR3 has 17 residues. Here the CDR3 DNA reads TGTGCCAGCAGCCAAGAAGGCATAGAGGGACCCTCCTACGAGCAGTACTTC. Residues: CASSQEGIEGPSYEQYF.